The 21 T cell receptor beta chains below all came from one sample that was sequenced in a study of blood T cell repertoires in COVID-19. Measured with immunoSEQ multiplex PCR; TCRdb has only the in-frame clones, and not every one. The data contain about 260,000 clones, around 93% of them seen just once; the ten biggest clones take up around 2.8%. Material: PBMCs or T cells enriched from blood (not recorded which). These receptor sequences come from a man aged 40-49 years who had been exposed to COVID-19.

The chain has TRBV7-9 and TRBJ2-1; possible D gene TRBD2, 5 bases. CDR3 size: 15 residues. CDR1 and CDR2 (germline): SEHNR, FQNEAQ (reference sequence). V was pared by 4 bases and J by 0 bases, with 10 bases between. The CDR3 DNA reads as TGTGCCAGCAGCTCGACGGACTCCTCCTACAATGAGCAGTTCTTC. Its translation is CASSSTDSSYNEQFF.

This clone has only one observation. The chain has TRBV29-1 and TRBJ1-1; D might be TRBD1 (5 bases). Trimming took 0 bases from V and 3 from J, leaving 11 bases between them. The CDR3 has 14 amino acids. The germline V gene encodes CDR1 SQVTM and CDR2 ANQGSEA. CDR3 coding DNA: TGCAGCGTTGAAGATCCCGTCAGGGACACTGAAGCTTTCTTT. Translation gives CSVEDPVRDTEAFF. The full variable domain, rest sourced from reference TRBV29-1 and TRBJ1-1, is SAVISQKPSRDICQRGTSLTIQCQVDSQVTMMFWYRQQPGQSLTLIATANQGSEATYESGFVIDKFPISRPNLTFSTLTVSNMSPEDSSIYLCSVEDPVRDTEAFFGQGTRLTVV.

The rearrangement uses TRBV4-1 and TRBJ2-1, with TRBD2 as a possible D gene (5 bases). There are 16 residues in the CDR3. Trimming removed 0 bases from V and 9 bases from J, with 18 bases in between. CDR1 is MGHRA, CDR2 YSYEKL, per germline. The CDR3: CASSQESGFGTGEQFF. CDR3 coding DNA: TGCGCCAGCAGCCAAGAATCGGGGTTTGGTACGGGTGAGCAGTTCTTC.

The chain uses TRBV7-9 and TRBJ1-2; D is unclear. The germline V gene has CDR1 SEHNR and CDR2 FQNEAQ (reference sequence). V was shortened by 8 bases and J by 4 bases, with 17 bases between the two germline ends. The length of the CDR3 is 14 residues. The CDR3 nucleotides are TGTGCCAGCGCTCGGCGGTCCAATTTCTATGGCTACACCTTC. Translated, it gives CASARRSNFYGYTF.

This chain connects TRBV7-9 to TRBJ2-1; D call uncertain. In germline, CDR1 is SEHNR, CDR2 FQNEAQ (reference sequence). V gave up 5 bases and J gave up 0 bases, with 11 bases separating them. The CDR3 loop spans 15 amino acids. The CDR3 is CASSRIGFSYNEQFF. In nucleotides, the CDR3 is TGTGCCAGCAGCCGAATCGGGTTCTCCTACAATGAGCAGTTCTTC. The whole variable domain, remainder taken from reference TRBV7-9 and TRBJ2-1, is DTGVSQNPRHKITKRGQNVTFRCDPISEHNRLYWYRQTLGQGPEFLTYFQNEAQLEKSRLLSDRFSAERPKGSFSTLEIQRTEQGDSAMYLCASSRIGFSYNEQFFGPGTRLTVL.

The chain links TRBV28 to TRBJ2-4; 7 nucleotides match TRBD1. The CDR3 totals 15 residues. V dropped 5 bases and J dropped 0; count of bases not matched to a gene: 4. Per the germline V gene, CDR1 is MDHEN and CDR2 is SYDVKM. The CDR3: CASSETGLAKNIQYF. The CDR3 region has the DNA TGTGCCAGCAGTGAGACAGGGCTAGCCAAAAACATTCAGTACTTC.

This chain uses TRBV19 with TRBJ1-1; TRBD1 matches 8 bases. CDR1 LNHDA and CDR2 SQIVND come from the germline V gene (reference sequence). After removal of 4 bases from V and 2 bases from J, the junction contained 3 bases not matched to a gene. The CDR3 is 14 amino acids. CDR3 bases: TGTGCCAGTAGTAGACAGGGGACAAACACTGAAGCTTTCTTT. It is translated as CASSRQGTNTEAFF.

The chain carries TRBV6-5 and TRBJ1-5; D is uncertain. Germline V gene lookup returns CDR1 MNHEY and CDR2 SVGAGI. The CDR3 consists of 14 residues. V gave up 2 bases and J gave up 6 bases, with 11 bases separating them. The CDR3 sequence is CASSYTPGGQPQHF. The CDR3 nucleotides read TGTGCCAGCAGTTACACCCCGGGAGGTCAGCCCCAGCATTTT.

The chain links TRBV7-9 to TRBJ2-7, with 10 positions matching TRBD1. Germline CDR1 and CDR2: SEHNR and FQNEAQ (reference sequence). The ends lost 0 bases at V and 4 bases at J; junction bases unmatched: 9. The CDR3 extends over 17 amino acids. CDR3 region: CASSLALGRGQGYEQYF. The CDR3 DNA is TGTGCCAGCAGCTTAGCTTTAGGACGGGGACAGGGGTACGAGCAGTACTTC.

With regard to this clone: The junction and the germline gene differ at one end; a read error may be behind it. This sequence joins TRBV7-2 and TRBJ1-1; 9 bases match TRBD1. Germline V gives CDR1 SGHTA, CDR2 FQGNSA. CDR3 length equals 16 residues. CDR3 loop: CASSLASSPGQGSSHF. CDR3 DNA: TGTGCCAGCAGCTTAGCCTCATCGCCGGGACAGGGTTCATCACACTTT.

This chain links TRBV9 with TRBJ1-1; D gene ambiguous. This CDR3 has 16 residues. The germline CDR1 and CDR2 sequences are SGDLS and YYNGEE. V shed 1 base and J shed 2 bases, with 15 bases lying between them. DNA of the CDR3: TGTGCCAGCAGCGTATCTTATAACAGAGCAAACACTGAAGCTTTCTTT. This sequence encodes CASSVSYNRANTEAFF.

The chain recombines TRBV9 with TRBJ2-7; TRBD1 matches 7 bases. CDR1 is SGDLS and CDR2 is YYNGEE in the germline V gene. With 0 bases clipped from V and 0 bases from J, the junction kept 3 bases outside the gene matches. The CDR3 has 15 residues. The CDR3: CASSVGQGISYEQYF. The CDR3 bases are TGTGCCAGCAGCGTAGGACAGGGAATCTCCTACGAGCAGTACTTC.

V usage is TRBV4-3 and J usage is TRBJ2-3; TRBD2 aligns across 8 bases. CDR3 length equals 20 residues. The V and J ends lost 0 bases and 4 bases, in that order; junction bases with no gene match: 18. The germline CDR1 and CDR2 sequences are LGHNA and YSLEER. DNA of the CDR3: TGCGCCAGCAGCCAAGATGCAAGGACTAGCTACGGAGGGGGGGCAGATACGCAGTATTTT. It is translated as CASSQDARTSYGGGADTQYF.

The V gene is TRBV6-5, the J gene TRBJ1-5; weak D call: TRBD1 (5 bases). Germline V lookup: CDR1 MNHEY, CDR2 SVGAGI. The CDR3 sequence is 15 residues long. With 0 bases removed from V and 4 bases from J, the gap between germline ends came to 10 bases. DNA for the CDR3: TGTGCCAGCAGTTACTCGTATAGGGGAAATCAGCCCCAGCATTTT. Amino acids: CASSYSYRGNQPQHF.

The chain joins TRBV9 to TRBJ1-5; a possible D gene is TRBD1 (5 bases). Germline V CDR1 and CDR2: SGDLS, YYNGEE. V was cut by 0 bases and J by 3 bases, with 10 bases left in between. The CDR3 extends over 15 amino acids. The CDR3 nucleotides are TGTGCCAGCAGCGTAGCTCCAGGGCACAATCAGCCCCAGCATTTT. Its protein product is CASSVAPGHNQPQHF.

The rearrangement uses TRBV5-1 and TRBJ1-1; 8 nucleotides match TRBD1. The CDR3 loop spans 13 amino acids. CDR1 is SGHRS, CDR2 YFSETQ, per germline. Trimming at V came to 5 bases and at J to 5 bases, leaving 5 bases not matched to a gene. The chain's CDR3 is CASRETGVTEAFF. The CDR3 region has the DNA TGCGCCAGCAGAGAGACAGGGGTTACTGAAGCTTTCTTT.

The DNA of the CDR3 is TGTGCCAGCAGCCAACAGGCAGGGGGCTTCCACGAGCAGTACTTC. Residues: CASSQQAGGFHEQYF. The chain is built from TRBV3-1 (or the pseudogene TRBV3-2) and TRBJ2-7; 8 bases agree with TRBD1. The germline CDR1 and CDR2 sequences are LGHDT and YNNKEL (reference sequence). V gave up 2 bases and J gave up 5 bases; unmatched junction bases: 8. The CDR3 has 15 residues.

The rearrangement joins TRBV11-2 to TRBJ1-5; D is unresolved. The V and J ends lost 1 base and 7 bases respectively, with 8 bases between them. Germline-derived CDR1 and CDR2 are SGHAT and FQNNGV. The CDR3 is 13 residues long. The CDR3 coding sequence is TGTGCCAGCAGCTTAGGGCTAGAACAGCCCCAGCATTTT. Its translation: CASSLGLEQPQHF.

This clone has just one count. This chain connects TRBV28 to TRBJ1-4; 9 positions agree with TRBD1. The CDR3 is made up of 15 amino acids. The germline gives CDR1 MDHEN, CDR2 SYDVKM. The V gene end was trimmed by 6 bases and the J gene end by 5 bases; junction bases not matched to a gene: 7. The CDR3 sequence is CASRTPGQGNEKLFF. In DNA form, the CDR3 reads TGTGCCAGCAGAACTCCGGGACAGGGAAATGAAAAACTGTTTTTT.

The chain has TRBV30 and TRBJ1-1; possible D gene TRBD1, 5 bases. Germline loops: CDR1 GTSNPN, CDR2 SVGIG (reference sequence). V was cut by 0 bases and J by 5 bases, with 10 bases left in between. This CDR3 contains 13 residues. CDR3 protein: CAWSVAGLTEAFF. DNA of the CDR3: TGTGCCTGGAGTGTTGCAGGGTTGACTGAAGCTTTCTTT.

The chain is built from TRBV19 and TRBJ1-2; 8 bases are a match to TRBD1. This CDR3 contains 14 residues. The ends lost 7 bases at V and 4 bases at J; junction bases unmatched: 8. Germline CDR1 is LNHDA and CDR2 is SQIVND (reference sequence). In nucleotides, the CDR3 is TGTGCCAGTATTCCCGGACAGGGTGGCTATGGCTACACCTTC. It yields the protein CASIPGQGGYGYTF.